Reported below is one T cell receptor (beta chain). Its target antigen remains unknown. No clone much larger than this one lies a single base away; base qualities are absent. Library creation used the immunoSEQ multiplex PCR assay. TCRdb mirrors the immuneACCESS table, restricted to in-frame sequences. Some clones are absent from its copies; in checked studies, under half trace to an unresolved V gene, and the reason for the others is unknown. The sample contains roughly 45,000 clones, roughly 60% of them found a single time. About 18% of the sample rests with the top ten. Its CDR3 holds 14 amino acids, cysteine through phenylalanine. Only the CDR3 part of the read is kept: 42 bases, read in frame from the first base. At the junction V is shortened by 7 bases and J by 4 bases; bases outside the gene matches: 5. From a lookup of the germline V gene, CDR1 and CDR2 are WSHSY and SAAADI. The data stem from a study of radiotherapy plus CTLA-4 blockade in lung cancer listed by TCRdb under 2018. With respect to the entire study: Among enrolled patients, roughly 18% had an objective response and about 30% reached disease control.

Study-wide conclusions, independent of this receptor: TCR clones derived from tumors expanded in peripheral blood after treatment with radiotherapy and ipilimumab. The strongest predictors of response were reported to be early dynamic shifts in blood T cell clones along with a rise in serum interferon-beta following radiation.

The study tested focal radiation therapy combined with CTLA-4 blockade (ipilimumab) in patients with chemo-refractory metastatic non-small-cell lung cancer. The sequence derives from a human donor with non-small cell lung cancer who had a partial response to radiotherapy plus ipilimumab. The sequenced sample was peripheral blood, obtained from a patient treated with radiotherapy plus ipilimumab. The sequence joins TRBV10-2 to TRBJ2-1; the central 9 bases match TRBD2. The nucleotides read TGCGCCAGCACGGTAGCGGGGGAATACAATGAGCAGTTCTTC. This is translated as CASTVAGEYNEQFF.